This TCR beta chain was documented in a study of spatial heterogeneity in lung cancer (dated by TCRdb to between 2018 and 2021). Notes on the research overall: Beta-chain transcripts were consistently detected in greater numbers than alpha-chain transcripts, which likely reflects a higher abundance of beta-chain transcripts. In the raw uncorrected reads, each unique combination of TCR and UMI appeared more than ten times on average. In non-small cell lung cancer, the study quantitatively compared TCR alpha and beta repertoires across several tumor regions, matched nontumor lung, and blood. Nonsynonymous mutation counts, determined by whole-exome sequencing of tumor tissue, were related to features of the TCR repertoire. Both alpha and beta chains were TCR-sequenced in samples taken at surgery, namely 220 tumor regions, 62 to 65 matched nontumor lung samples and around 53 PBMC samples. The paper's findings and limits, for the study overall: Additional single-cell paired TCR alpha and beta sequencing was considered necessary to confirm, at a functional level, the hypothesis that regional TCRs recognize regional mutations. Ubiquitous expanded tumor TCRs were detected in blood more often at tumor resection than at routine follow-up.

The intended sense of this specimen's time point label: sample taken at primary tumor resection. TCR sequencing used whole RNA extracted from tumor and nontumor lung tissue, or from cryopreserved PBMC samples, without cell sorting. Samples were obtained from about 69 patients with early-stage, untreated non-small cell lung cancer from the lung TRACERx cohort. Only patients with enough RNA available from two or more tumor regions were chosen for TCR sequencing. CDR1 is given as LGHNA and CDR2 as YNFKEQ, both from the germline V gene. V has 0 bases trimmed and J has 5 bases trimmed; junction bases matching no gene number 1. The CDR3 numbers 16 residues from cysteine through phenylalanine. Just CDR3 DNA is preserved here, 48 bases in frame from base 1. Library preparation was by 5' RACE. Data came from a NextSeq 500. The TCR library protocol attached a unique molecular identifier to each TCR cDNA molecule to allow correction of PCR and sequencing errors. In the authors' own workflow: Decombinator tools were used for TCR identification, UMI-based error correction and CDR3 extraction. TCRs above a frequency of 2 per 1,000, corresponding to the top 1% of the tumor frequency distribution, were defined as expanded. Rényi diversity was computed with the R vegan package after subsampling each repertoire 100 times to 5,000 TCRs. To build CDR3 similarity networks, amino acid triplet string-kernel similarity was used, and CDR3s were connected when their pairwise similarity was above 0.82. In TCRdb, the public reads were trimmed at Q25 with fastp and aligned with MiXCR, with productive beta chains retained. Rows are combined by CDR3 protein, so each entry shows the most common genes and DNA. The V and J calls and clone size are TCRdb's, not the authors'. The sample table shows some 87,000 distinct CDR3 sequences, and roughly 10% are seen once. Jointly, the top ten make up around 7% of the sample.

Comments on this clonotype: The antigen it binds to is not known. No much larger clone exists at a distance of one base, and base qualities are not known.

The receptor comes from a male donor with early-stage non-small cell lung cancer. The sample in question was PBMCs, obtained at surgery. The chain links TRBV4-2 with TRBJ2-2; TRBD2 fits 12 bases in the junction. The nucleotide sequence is TGTGCCAGCAGCCAAGAACTAGCGGGAGGTACCGGGGAGCTGTTTTTT. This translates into CASSQELAGGTGELFF.